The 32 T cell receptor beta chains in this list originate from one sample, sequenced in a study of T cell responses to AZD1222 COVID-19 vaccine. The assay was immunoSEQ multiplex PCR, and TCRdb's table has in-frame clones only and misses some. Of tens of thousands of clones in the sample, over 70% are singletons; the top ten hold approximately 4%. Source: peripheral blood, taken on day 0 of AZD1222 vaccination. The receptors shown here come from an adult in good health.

The CDR3 spells CASSLDGGPDTQYF. CDR3 bases: TGTGCCAGCAGCTTAGACGGGGGTCCAGATACGCAGTATTTT. This chain links TRBV7-9 with TRBJ2-3; D perhaps matches TRBD2 (6 bases). The germline CDR1 and CDR2 sequences are SEHNR and FQNEAQ (reference sequence). With 1 base removed from V and 4 bases from J, the gap between germline ends came to 9 bases. The length of the CDR3 is 14 residues.

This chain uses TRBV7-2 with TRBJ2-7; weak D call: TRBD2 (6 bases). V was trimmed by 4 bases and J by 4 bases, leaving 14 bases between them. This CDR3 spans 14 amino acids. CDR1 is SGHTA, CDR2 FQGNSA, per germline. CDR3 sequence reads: CASSSRRGEYEQYF. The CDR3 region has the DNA TGTGCCAGCAGCTCCAGGAGGGGAGAATACGAGCAGTACTTC. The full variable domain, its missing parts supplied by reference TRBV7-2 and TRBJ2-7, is GAGVSQSPSNKVTEKGKDVELRCDPISGHTALYWYRQSLGQGLEFLIYFQGNSAPDKSGLPSDRFSAERTGGSVSTLTIQRTQQEDSAVYLCASSSRRGEYEQYFGPGTRLTVT.

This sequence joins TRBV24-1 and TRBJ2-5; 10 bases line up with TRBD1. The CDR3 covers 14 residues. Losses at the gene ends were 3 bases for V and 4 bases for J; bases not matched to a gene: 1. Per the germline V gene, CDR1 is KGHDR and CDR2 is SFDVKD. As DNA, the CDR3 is TGTGCCACCAGTGATGGACAGGGGGTAGAGACCCAGTACTTC. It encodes CATSDGQGVETQYF.

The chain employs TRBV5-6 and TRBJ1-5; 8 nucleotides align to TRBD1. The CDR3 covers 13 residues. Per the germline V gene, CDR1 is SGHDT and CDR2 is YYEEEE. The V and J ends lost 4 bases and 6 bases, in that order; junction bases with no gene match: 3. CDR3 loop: CASSPTGGQPQHF. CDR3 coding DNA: TGTGCCAGCAGCCCCACAGGGGGTCAGCCCCAGCATTTT.

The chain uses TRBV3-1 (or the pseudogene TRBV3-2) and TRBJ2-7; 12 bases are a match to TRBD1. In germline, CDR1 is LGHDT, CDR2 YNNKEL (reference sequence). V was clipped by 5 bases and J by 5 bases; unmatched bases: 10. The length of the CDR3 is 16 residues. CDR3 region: CASSKRGGTGGDEQYF. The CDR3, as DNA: TGTGCCAGCAGCAAGCGCGGGGGGACAGGGGGCGACGAGCAGTACTTC.

Here the CDR3 DNA reads TGTGCCAGCAGTTCCCAAAAGCTAGCATATAGAACCTACGAGCAGTACTTC. It encodes CASSSQKLAYRTYEQYF. The chain combines TRBV28 with TRBJ2-7, with a possible D match to TRBD2 (5 bases). This CDR3 contains 17 residues. Germline V gives CDR1 MDHEN, CDR2 SYDVKM. Trimming stripped 4 bases from V and 2 bases from J, with 21 bases between.

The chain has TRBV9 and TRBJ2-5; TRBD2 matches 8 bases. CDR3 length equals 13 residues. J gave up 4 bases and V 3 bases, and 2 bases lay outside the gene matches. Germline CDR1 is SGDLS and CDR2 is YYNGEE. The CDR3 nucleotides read TGTGCCAGCAGCGAAGGGACTAGAGAGACCCAGTACTTC. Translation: CASSEGTRETQYF.

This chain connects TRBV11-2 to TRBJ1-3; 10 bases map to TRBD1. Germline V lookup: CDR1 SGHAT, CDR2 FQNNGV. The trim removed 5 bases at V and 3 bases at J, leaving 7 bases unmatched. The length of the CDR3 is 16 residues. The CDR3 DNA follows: TGTGCCAGCAGCCCTCCGGGACAGGGGTTTGGAAACACCATATATTTT. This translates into CASSPPGQGFGNTIYF.

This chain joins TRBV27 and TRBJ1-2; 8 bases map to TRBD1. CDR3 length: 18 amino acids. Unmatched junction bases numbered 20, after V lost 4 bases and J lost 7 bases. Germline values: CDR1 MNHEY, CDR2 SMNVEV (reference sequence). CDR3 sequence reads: CASSSPSPAGQDGRGYTF. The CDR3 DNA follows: TGTGCCAGCAGTTCACCCTCCCCCGCGGGACAGGATGGTCGTGGCTACACCTTC.

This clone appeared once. CDR3 DNA: TGTGCCAGTAGCCGCGGACAGGAAGAGACCCAGTACTTC. Translating gives CASSRGQEETQYF. The V gene is TRBV19, the J gene TRBJ2-5; 7 bases align to TRBD1. The V segment lost 6 bases and the J segment 3 bases; nucleotides outside the gene matches: 4. The CDR3 has 13 residues. CDR1 is LNHDA and CDR2 is SQIVND in the germline V gene (reference sequence).

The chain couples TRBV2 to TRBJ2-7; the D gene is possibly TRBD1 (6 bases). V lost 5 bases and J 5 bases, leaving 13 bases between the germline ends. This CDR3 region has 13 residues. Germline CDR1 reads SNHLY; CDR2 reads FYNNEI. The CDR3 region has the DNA TGTGCCAGCAGTCCCACAGGGTTCAACGAGCAGTACTTC. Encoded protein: CASSPTGFNEQYF. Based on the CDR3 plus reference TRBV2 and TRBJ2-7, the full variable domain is EPEVTQTPSHQVTQMGQEVILRCVPISNHLYFYWYRQILGQKVEFLVSFYNNEISEKSEIFDDQFSVERPDGSNFTLKIRSTKLEDSAMYFCASSPTGFNEQYFGPGTRLTVT.

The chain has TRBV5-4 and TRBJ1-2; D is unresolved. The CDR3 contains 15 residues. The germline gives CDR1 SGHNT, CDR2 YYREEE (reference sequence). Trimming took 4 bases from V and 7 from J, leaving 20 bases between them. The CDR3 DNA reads TGTGCCAGCAGCGTTTCAGTGGGTGACTATCTTGGCTACACCTTC. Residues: CASSVSVGDYLGYTF.

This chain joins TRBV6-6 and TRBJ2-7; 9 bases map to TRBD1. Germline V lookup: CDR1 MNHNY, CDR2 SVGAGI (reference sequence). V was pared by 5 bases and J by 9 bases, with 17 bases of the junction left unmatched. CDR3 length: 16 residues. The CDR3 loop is CASSPSPGQGSSGQYF. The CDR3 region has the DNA TGTGCCAGCAGTCCTTCCCCGGGACAGGGTTCTTCGGGGCAGTACTTC.

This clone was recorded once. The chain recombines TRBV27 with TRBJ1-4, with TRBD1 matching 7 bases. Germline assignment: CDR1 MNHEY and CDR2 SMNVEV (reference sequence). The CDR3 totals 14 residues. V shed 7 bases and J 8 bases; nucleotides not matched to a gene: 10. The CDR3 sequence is CASIPTGDCEKLFF. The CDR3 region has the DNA TGTGCCAGCATTCCAACAGGGGACTGCGAAAAACTGTTTTTT.

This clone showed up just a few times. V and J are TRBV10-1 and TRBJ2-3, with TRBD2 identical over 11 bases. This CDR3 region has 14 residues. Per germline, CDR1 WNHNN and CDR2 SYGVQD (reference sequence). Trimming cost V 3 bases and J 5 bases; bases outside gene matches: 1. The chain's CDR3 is CASSDTSGGDTQYF. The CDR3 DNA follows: TGCGCCAGCAGTGATACTAGCGGGGGAGATACGCAGTATTTT.

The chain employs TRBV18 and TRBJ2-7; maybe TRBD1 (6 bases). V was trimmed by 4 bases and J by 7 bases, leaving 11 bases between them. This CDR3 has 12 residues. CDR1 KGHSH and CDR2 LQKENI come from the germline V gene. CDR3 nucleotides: TGTGCCAGCTCACGCCAGGGGCAGGAGCAGTACTTC. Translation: CASSRQGQEQYF.

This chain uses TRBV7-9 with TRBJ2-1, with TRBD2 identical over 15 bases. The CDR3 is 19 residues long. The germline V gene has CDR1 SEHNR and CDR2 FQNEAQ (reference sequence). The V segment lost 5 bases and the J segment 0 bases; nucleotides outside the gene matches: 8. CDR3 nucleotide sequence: TGTGCCAGCAGCGCTGGGACTAGCGGGGGGATGCCCTCCTACAATGAGCAGTTCTTC. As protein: CASSAGTSGGMPSYNEQFF.

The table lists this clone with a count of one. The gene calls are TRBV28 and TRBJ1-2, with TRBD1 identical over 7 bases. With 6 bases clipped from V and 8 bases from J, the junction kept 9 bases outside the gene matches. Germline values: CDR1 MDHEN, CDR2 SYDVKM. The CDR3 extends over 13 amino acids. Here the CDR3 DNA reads TGTGCCAGCAGGCCAGGGGGATCGGAAGGCTACACCTTC. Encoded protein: CASRPGGSEGYTF.

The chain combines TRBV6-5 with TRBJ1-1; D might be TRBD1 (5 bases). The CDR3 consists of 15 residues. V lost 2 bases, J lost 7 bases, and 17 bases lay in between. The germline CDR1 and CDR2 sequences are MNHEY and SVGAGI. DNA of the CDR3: TGTGCCAGCAGTTACGGGGCAAGAGGGGAGGGTGAAGCTTTCTTT. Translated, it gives CASSYGARGEGEAFF.

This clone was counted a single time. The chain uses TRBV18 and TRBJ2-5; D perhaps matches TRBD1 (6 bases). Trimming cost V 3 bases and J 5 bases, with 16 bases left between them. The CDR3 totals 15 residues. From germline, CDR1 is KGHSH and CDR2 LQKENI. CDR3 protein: CASSPGLGTGETQYF. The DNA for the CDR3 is TGTGCCAGCTCACCGGGGTTAGGAACAGGGGAGACCCAGTACTTC.

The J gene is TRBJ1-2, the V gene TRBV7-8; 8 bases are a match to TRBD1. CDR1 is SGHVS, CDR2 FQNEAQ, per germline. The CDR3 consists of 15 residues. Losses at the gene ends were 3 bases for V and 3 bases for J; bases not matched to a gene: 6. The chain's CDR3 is CASSFHKGQDYGYTF. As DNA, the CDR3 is TGTGCCAGCAGCTTTCATAAGGGACAGGACTATGGCTACACCTTC.

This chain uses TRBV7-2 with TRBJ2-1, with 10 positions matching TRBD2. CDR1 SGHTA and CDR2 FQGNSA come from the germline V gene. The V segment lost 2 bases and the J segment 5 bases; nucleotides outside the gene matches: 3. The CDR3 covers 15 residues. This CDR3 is CASSLRTSGDNEQFF. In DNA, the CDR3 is TGTGCCAGCAGCTTAAGGACTAGCGGAGACAATGAGCAGTTCTTC.

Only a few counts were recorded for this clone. The CDR3 DNA sequence: TGTGCCAGCAGCGCCACAACAGGGGGGGATACGCAGTATTTT. This translates into CASSATTGGDTQYF. The rearrangement uses TRBV11-1 and TRBJ2-3; 8 nucleotides match TRBD1. Trimming at V came to 5 bases and at J to 6 bases, leaving 7 bases not matched to a gene. The CDR3 spans 14 residues. Germline V gives CDR1 SGHAT, CDR2 FQDESV (reference sequence).

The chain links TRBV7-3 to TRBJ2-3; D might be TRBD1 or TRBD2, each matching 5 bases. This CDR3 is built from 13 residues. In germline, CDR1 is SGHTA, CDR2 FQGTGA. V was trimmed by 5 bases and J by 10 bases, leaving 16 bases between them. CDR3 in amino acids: CASSPSPGTPQYF. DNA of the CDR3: TGTGCCAGCAGCCCTTCCCCCGGGACCCCGCAGTATTTT.

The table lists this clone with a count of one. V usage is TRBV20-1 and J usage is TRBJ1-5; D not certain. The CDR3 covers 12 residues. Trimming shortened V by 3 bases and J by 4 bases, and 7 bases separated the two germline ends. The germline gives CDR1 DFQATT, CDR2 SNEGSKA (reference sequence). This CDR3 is CSASDLNQPQHF. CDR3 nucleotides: TGCAGTGCTAGTGATCTTAATCAGCCCCAGCATTTT.

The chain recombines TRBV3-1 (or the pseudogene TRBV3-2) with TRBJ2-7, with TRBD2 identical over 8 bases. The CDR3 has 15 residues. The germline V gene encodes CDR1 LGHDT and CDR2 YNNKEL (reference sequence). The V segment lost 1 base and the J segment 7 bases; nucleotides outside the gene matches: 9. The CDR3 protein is CASSQASTSVWEQYF. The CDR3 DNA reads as TGTGCCAGCAGCCAAGCATCGACTAGCGTCTGGGAGCAGTACTTC.

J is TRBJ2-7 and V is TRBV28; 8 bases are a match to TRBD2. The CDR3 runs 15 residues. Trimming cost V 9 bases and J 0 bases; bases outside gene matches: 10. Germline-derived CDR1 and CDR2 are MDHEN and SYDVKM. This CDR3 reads CASRESGGPSYEQYF. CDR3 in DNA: TGTGCCAGTAGGGAGAGCGGGGGCCCCTCCTACGAGCAGTACTTC.

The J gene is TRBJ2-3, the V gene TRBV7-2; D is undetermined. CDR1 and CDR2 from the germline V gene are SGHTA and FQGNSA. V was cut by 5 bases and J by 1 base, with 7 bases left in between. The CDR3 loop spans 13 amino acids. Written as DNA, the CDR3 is TGTGCCAGCAGCCACCGGGGCACAGATACGCAGTATTTT. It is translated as CASSHRGTDTQYF.

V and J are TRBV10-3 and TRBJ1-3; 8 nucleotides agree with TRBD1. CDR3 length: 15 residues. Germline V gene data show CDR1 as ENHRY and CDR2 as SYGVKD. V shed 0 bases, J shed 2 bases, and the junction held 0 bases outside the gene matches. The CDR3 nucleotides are TGTGCCATCAGTGAGTCGACAGGGGCTGGAAACACCATATATTTT. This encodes CAISESTGAGNTIYF.

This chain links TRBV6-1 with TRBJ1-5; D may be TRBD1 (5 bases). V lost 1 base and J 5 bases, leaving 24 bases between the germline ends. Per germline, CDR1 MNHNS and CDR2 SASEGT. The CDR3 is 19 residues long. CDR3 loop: CASSEVFSRKTGPHQPQHF. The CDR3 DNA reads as TGTGCCAGCAGTGAAGTGTTTAGTAGAAAAACAGGCCCCCATCAGCCCCAGCATTTT.

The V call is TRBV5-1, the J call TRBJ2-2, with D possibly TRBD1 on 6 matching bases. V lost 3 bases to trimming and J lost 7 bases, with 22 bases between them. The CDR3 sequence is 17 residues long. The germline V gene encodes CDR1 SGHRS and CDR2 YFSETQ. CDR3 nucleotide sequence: TGCGCCAGCAGCTGGGACCCGGGACACCGAACAGGCGGGGAGCTGTTTTTT. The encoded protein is CASSWDPGHRTGGELFF.

CDR3 nucleotide sequence: TGCAGCGTACCCGGGACCCAAAGCACCGGGGAGCTGTTTTTT. It encodes CSVPGTQSTGELFF. V gene TRBV29-1 combines with J gene TRBJ2-2; TRBD1 or TRBD2 may be the D gene (5 bases each). Trimming pared 6 bases from V and 4 bases from J, leaving 15 bases between. This CDR3 region has 14 residues. The germline CDR1 and CDR2 sequences are SQVTM and ANQGSEA.